The 7 T cell receptor beta chains presented below share a single source sample, sequenced in a study of beta chain features in type 1 diabetes. All of the isolated RNA was reverse transcribed, so expressed TCRB transcripts were sequenced. Method: immunoSEQ multiplex PCR; TCRdb's copy keeps in-frame clones and lacks some. This sample has around 340,000 clones, with roughly 9% found just once. Study-level findings and limits: All four CD4+ subsets from Type 1 diabetes patients carried moderately but significantly shorter TCRB CDR3s.

Their antigens remain unidentified. The sample taken for sequencing was central memory CD4+ T cells from blood. These TCRs come from a young man with type 1 diabetes.

The chain uses TRBV7-2 and TRBJ2-7; tentatively, D is TRBD2 (6 bases). The CDR3 is made up of 13 amino acids. The germline V gene encodes CDR1 SGHTA and CDR2 FQGNSA. Trimming removed 6 bases from V and 5 bases from J, with 14 bases in between. CDR3 protein: CASSSGPGDEQYF. CDR3 coding DNA: TGTGCCAGCAGTTCAGGACCGGGGGACGAGCAGTACTTC. Combining the CDR3 with reference TRBV7-2 and TRBJ2-7 gives the whole variable domain GAGVSQSPSNKVTEKGKDVELRCDPISGHTALYWYRQSLGQGLEFLIYFQGNSAPDKSGLPSDRFSAERTGGSVSTLTIQRTQQEDSAVYLCASSSGPGDEQYFGPGTRLTVT.

This clone was found a few times. This chain links TRBV5-6 with TRBJ1-2; D possibly corresponds to TRBD1 (6 bases). The germline V gene has CDR1 SGHDT and CDR2 YYEEEE. Trimming left V 5 bases short and J 8 bases short, with 22 bases between. This CDR3 region has 15 residues. The CDR3 sequence is CASSSIQGSPGGYTF. CDR3 DNA sequence: TGTGCCAGCAGTTCCATACAGGGTTCCCCTGGCGGCTACACCTTC.

This clone was detected only a few times. V is TRBV2 and J is TRBJ1-2; 7 bases agree with TRBD1. The junction had 6 bases not matched to a gene; V was cut back by 5 bases and J by 0 bases. The CDR3 length is 15 residues. CDR1 SNHLY and CDR2 FYNNEI come from the germline V gene. The CDR3 protein is CASSTTGQPNYGYTF. The CDR3 nucleotides are TGTGCCAGCAGTACGACGGGACAGCCTAACTATGGCTACACCTTC.

This clone turned up a few times. The chain couples TRBV10-3 to TRBJ2-7, with 7 bases identical to TRBD1. The CDR3 is 14 amino acids. Germline V gene data show CDR1 as ENHRY and CDR2 as SYGVKD. V gave up 6 bases and J gave up 0 bases; unmatched junction bases: 5. The CDR3 reads CAISKQGHSYEQYF. In DNA form, the CDR3 reads TGTGCCATCAGCAAACAGGGGCACTCCTACGAGCAGTACTTC.

J is TRBJ1-1 and V is TRBV6-5; 9 nucleotides agree with TRBD1. The CDR3 length is 12 residues. Germline loops: CDR1 MNHEY, CDR2 SVGAGI. The V gene end was trimmed by 5 bases and the J gene end by 7 bases; junction bases not matched to a gene: 2. The chain's CDR3 is CASSPTGGEAFF. The DNA of the CDR3 is TGTGCCAGCAGTCCGACAGGGGGTGAAGCTTTCTTT.

J is TRBJ1-6 and V is TRBV28, with TRBD1 matching 7 bases. The V gene's germline CDR1 is MDHEN and CDR2 SYDVKM. The V gene end was trimmed by 3 bases and the J gene end by 7 bases; junction bases not matched to a gene: 3. This CDR3 comprises 14 residues. The CDR3 DNA sequence: TGTGCCAGCAGTTTCGGGACAGTCAATTCACCCCTCCACTTT. Translated: CASSFGTVNSPLHF.

This clone turned up a few times. The genes are TRBV5-4 and TRBJ2-1, with 11 bases that match TRBD2. Per germline, CDR1 SGHNT and CDR2 YYREEE (reference sequence). This CDR3 comprises 15 residues. With V trimmed by 1 base and J by 5 bases, 2 bases remained unmatched. The CDR3 DNA sequence: TGTGCCAGCAGCTTGCAACTAGCGGGGGACAATGAGCAGTTCTTC. Amino acid sequence: CASSLQLAGDNEQFF. The variable domain in full, completed from reference TRBV5-4 and TRBJ2-1, reads ETGVTQSPTHLIKTRGQQVTLRCSSQSGHNTVSWYQQALGQGPQFIFQYYREEENGRGNFPPRFSGLQFPNYSSELNVNALELDDSALYLCASSLQLAGDNEQFFGPGTRLTVL.